This record looks at one TCR beta chain sequence and its context. Antigen: not known. The CDR3 has 17 amino acids. Germline V lookup: CDR1 SGHTA, CDR2 FQGNSA. With V trimmed by 3 bases and J by 3 bases, 5 bases remained unmatched. These data come from a study of OX40 agonist ivuxolimab in advanced cancers. As for the study in general: Three patients showed partial responses: one hepatocellular carcinoma and two cutaneous melanoma cases. Study-level findings and limits: There was clonal expansion of CD4+ and CD8+ blood T cells by week 6 at 0.1 to 3.0 mg/kg.

Clones were sequenced by immunoSEQ multiplex PCR, and TCRdb holds only the in-frame ones, with some missing. The table includes roughly 81,000 clones, about 94% detected once. The source is an adult with an advanced solid tumor such as melanoma, head and neck, liver or kidney cancer. The rearrangement uses TRBV7-2 and TRBJ2-2, with 12 bases that match TRBD2. The sample here was CD4+ or CD8+ T cells sorted from blood, taken in a trial of the OX40 agonist ivuxolimab. Here the CDR3 DNA reads TGTGCCAGCAGCTTCTCGCTAGCGGGAGGGGACACCGGGGAGCTGTTTTTT. Residues: CASSFSLAGGDTGELFF.